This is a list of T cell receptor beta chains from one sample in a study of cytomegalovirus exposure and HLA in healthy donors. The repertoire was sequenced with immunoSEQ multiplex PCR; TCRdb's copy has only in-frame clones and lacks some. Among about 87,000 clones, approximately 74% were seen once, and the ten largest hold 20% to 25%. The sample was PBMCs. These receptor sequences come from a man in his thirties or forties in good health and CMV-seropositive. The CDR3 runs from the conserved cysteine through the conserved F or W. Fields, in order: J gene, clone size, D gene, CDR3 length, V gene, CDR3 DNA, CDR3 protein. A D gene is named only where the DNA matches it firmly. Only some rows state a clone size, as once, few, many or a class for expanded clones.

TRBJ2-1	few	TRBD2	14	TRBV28	TGTGCCAGCAGAGGCGGCGGGAGTGGGGGTGAGCAGTTCTTC	CASRGGGSGGEQFF
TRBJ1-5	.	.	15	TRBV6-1	TGTGCCAGCAGTGAAGGGCAAGGGTCAGGGCAGCCCCAGCATTTT	CASSEGQGSGQPQHF
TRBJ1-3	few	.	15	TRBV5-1	TGCGCCAGCAGCTTGCGCGGAGAAACTGGAAACACCATATATTTT	CASSLRGETGNTIYF
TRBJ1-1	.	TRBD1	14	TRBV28	TGTGCCAGCAGTGCAGGGGGCACGGACACTGAAGCTTTCTTT	CASSAGGTDTEAFF
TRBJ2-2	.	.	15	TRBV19	TGTGCCAGTACCCAGGGGAGCGCGGACACCGGGGAGCTGTTTTTT	CASTQGSADTGELFF
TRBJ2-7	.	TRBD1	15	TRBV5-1	TGCGCCAGCAGCCAGGGACAGACTTTTCCCTACGAGCAGTACTTC	CASSQGQTFPYEQYF
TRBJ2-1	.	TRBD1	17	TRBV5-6	TGTGCCACCGGAGCTTTCTACATCAGACAGGGGCTCAGTGAGCAGTTCTTC	CATGAFYIRQGLSEQFF
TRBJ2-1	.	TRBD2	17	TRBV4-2	TGTGCCAGCAGCCAAGTAAGTGGAGGCGGGAGAGGGAATGAGCAGTTCTTC	CASSQVSGGGRGNEQFF
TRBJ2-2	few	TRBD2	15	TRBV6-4	TGTGCCAGCAGTGCCCTAGCGGGGCTCACCGGGGAGCTGTTTTTT	CASSALAGLTGELFF
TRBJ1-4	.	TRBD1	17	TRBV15	TGTGCCACCAGCAGTCAGAAACAGGGGGCGCGAGGTGAAAAACTGTTTTTT	CATSSQKQGARGEKLFF
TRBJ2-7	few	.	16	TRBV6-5	TGTGCCAGCAGTTACGGTCCGCGGCCAGGGGCTTACGAGCAGTACTTC	CASSYGPRPGAYEQYF
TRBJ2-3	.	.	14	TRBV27	TGTGCCAGCAGGTCGGGAAGTCGCACAGATACGCAGTATTTT	CASRSGSRTDTQYF
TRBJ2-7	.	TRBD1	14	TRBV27	TGTGCCAGCAGTTTAGGGACAGTGGGCTACGAGCAGTACTTC	CASSLGTVGYEQYF
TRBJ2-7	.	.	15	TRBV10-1	TGCGCCAGCAGTGAGACCAGGGAAGGAGCCTACGAGCAGTACTTC	CASSETREGAYEQYF